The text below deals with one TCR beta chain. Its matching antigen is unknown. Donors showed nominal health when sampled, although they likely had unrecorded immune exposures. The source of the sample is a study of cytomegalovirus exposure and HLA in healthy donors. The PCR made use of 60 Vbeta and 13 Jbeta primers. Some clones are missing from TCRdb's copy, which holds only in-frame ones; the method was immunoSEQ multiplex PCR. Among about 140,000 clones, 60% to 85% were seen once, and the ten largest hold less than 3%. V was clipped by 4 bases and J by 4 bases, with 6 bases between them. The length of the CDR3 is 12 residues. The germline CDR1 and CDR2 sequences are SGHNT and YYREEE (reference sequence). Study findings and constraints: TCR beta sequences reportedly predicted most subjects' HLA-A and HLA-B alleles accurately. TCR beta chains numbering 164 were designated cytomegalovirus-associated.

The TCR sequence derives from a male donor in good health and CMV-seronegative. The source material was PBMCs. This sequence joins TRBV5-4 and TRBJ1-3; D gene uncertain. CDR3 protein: CASSGLGNTIYF. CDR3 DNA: TGTGCCAGCAGCGGACTGGGAAACACCATATATTTT.